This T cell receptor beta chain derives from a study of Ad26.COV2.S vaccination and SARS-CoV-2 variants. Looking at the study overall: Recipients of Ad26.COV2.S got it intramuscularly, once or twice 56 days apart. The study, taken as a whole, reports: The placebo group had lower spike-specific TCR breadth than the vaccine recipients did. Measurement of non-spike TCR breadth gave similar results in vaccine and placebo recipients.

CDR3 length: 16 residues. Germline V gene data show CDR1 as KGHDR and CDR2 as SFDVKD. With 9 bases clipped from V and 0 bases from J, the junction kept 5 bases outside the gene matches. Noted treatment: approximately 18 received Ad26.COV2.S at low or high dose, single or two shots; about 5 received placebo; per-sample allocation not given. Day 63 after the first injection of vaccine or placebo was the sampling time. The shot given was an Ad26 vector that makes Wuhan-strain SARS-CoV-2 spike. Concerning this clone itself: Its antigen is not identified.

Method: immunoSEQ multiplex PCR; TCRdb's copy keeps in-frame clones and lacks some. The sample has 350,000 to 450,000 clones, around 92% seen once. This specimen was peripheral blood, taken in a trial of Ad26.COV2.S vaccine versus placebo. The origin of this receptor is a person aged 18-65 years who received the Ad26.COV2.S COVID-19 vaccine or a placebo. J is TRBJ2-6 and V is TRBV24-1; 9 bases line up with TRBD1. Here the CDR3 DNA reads TGTGCCACCGGACAGACAGGGGGCTCTGGGGCCAACGTCCTGACTTTC. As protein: CATGQTGGSGANVLTF.